Below, one T cell receptor (beta chain) is given with its context. Its matching antigen is unknown. Its ends do not fully match the called genes, so a read error is possible. This entry belongs to a study of PD-1 blockade in classical Hodgkin lymphoma. The study, taken as a whole, reports: CD4+ TCR diversity, unlike CD8+, climbed significantly by C4D1.

After autologous stem cell transplantation all patients relapsed, and prior brentuximab vedotin exposure differed between cohorts. The protocol was immunoSEQ multiplex PCR, while the TCRdb copy is restricted to in-frame clones and leaves out a portion. The sample comprises about 59,000 clones, over 85% of which are singletons, and about 9.6% rests with the top ten. Germline loops: CDR1 MNHEY, CDR2 SVGAGI. The CDR3 is 15 residues long. The rearrangement uses TRBV6-5 and TRBJ1-1; tentative D call: TRBD1 (6 bases). This sample comprised peripheral blood mononuclear cells (PBMCs), obtained at baseline. The sequence was obtained from a human donor with classical Hodgkin lymphoma. CDR3 nucleotides: TGTGCCAGCAGTTCCCCGACAGGTGGGAACTCTGAAGCTTTCTTT. It translates to CASSSPTGGNSEAFF.